The 17 T cell receptor beta chains given below trace back to one sample, sequenced in a study of shared clonotypes between healthy human individuals. TCRdb keeps only in-frame clones here, not all; method: immunoSEQ multiplex PCR. Counted here are over 2 million clones, roughly 94% occurring once; the ten biggest clones make up 0.13%. The sample was naive CD4+ T cells sorted from blood. Subset meaning: CD45RA+ positively selected. The receptors were gathered from a man between 18 and 35 years old in good health.

The chain is built from TRBV7-2 and TRBJ2-7; TRBD2 matches 10 bases. This CDR3 comprises 18 residues. V was pared by 2 bases and J by 2 bases, with 12 bases of the junction left unmatched. The germline V gene has CDR1 SGHTA and CDR2 FQGNSA. CDR3 amino acids: CASSLTTRLAGLTYEQYF. CDR3 nucleotides: TGTGCCAGCAGCTTAACTACGAGACTAGCGGGTCTCACCTACGAGCAGTACTTC.

This chain links TRBV23-1 with TRBJ1-2; 12 nucleotides match TRBD1. TRBV23-1 has ORF status, its function being uncertain. The CDR3 loop spans 18 amino acids. After removal of 2 bases from V and 5 bases from J, the junction contained 12 bases not matched to a gene. CDR3 in amino acids: CASSQRRGQGATRYGYTF. The CDR3, as DNA: TGCGCCAGCAGTCAAAGGAGGGGACAGGGGGCGACAAGGTATGGCTACACCTTC.

The CDR3 DNA reads TGTGCCAGCAGCTTGGCCCCAGGGGGCGCTTCGTATGGCTACACCTTC. It is translated as CASSLAPGGASYGYTF. The chain has TRBV5-4 and TRBJ1-2, with TRBD1 identical over 8 bases. The CDR3 length is 16 residues. Germline assignment: CDR1 SGHNT and CDR2 YYREEE (reference sequence). Unmatched junction bases numbered 9, after V lost 0 bases and J lost 5 bases.

The chain combines TRBV6-1 with TRBJ2-7, with 7 nucleotides matching TRBD2. CDR1 is MNHNS, CDR2 SASEGT, per germline. Losses at the gene ends were 4 bases for V and 3 bases for J; bases not matched to a gene: 12. CDR3 length: 16 residues. CDR3 protein: CASSGGGRTGGYEQYF. CDR3 in DNA: TGTGCCAGCAGTGGCGGAGGGAGAACGGGGGGCTACGAGCAGTACTTC.

The genes are TRBV28 and TRBJ1-1; possibly TRBD1 for D (5 bases). CDR1 is MDHEN, CDR2 SYDVKM, per germline. The CDR3 sequence is 13 residues long. V was cut by 5 bases and J by 7 bases, with 14 bases left in between. Here the CDR3 DNA reads TGTGCCAGCAGTCCCGGGGATCAGGGTGAAGCTTTCTTT. Its protein product is CASSPGDQGEAFF.

This clone showed up just once. The chain carries TRBV18 and TRBJ2-3, with TRBD2 matching 8 bases. Germline CDR1 and CDR2: KGHSH and LQKENI. The CDR3 spans 16 residues. The V gene end was trimmed by 3 bases and the J gene end by 1 base; junction bases not matched to a gene: 6. The CDR3 region is CASSPRTSRGTDTQYF. Written as DNA, the CDR3 is TGTGCCAGCTCACCGAGGACTAGCAGAGGCACAGATACGCAGTATTTT.

This chain links TRBV4-3 with TRBJ1-2; 7 nucleotides match TRBD1. CDR3 size: 13 residues. Germline trimming cut 5 bases from V and 5 bases from J; bases unmatched to any gene: 5. Looked up from germline, CDR1 is LGHNA and CDR2 is YSLEER. CDR3 DNA sequence: TGCGCCAGCAGCAACTTGGGACAGTATGGCTACACCTTC. It yields the protein CASSNLGQYGYTF.

A remark on this clone: The same CDR3 also results from other DNA sequences found in this sample. The chain has TRBV5-6 and TRBJ2-1; D unclear. There are 15 residues in the CDR3. V lost 5 bases, J lost 0 bases, and 12 bases lay in between. CDR1 and CDR2 (germline): SGHDT, YYEEEE. CDR3 in DNA: TGTGCCAGCAGTTTTGGACGGAGCTCCTACAATGAGCAGTTCTTC. As protein: CASSFGRSSYNEQFF.

The rearrangement joins TRBV19 to TRBJ2-6; a weak D match, TRBD1 (6 bases). The ends were cut back, 4 bases at V and 9 bases at J, with 13 bases in the middle. CDR3 length equals 14 residues. From germline, CDR1 is LNHDA and CDR2 SQIVND (reference sequence). The CDR3 sequence: CASSNGQLFNVLTF. Written as DNA, the CDR3 is TGTGCCAGTAGTAATGGACAGCTCTTCAACGTCCTGACTTTC.

CDR3 sequence: CASSFGRKNIQYF. In DNA form, the CDR3 reads TGTGCCAGCAGTTTTGGCAGGAAAAACATTCAGTACTTC. The V call is TRBV28, the J call TRBJ2-4; no firm D call. Germline V gene sequence: CDR1 MDHEN, CDR2 SYDVKM. The CDR3 runs to 13 residues. V shed 3 bases and J shed 4 bases, with 7 bases lying between them.

This clone is a singleton in its sample. Additional DNA sequences in this sample encode the identical CDR3. J is TRBJ2-1 and V is TRBV5-1, with 7 bases lining up with TRBD2. This CDR3 is built from 15 residues. Trimming at V came to 0 bases and at J to 3 bases, leaving 3 bases not matched to a gene. CDR1 and CDR2 from the germline V gene are SGHRS and YFSETQ. CDR3 DNA sequence: TGCGCCAGCAGCTTGGATGGCGGGAGCTACAATGAGCAGTTCTTC. Protein sequence: CASSLDGGSYNEQFF.

In the case of this clone: This may arise from a read error, as a much more abundant clone is one base away. This same CDR3 is encoded by further DNA sequences in the sample. This chain links TRBV20-1 with TRBJ1-3; unclear D gene. This CDR3 has 11 residues. The V and J ends lost 3 bases and 4 bases respectively, with 4 bases between them. Germline values: CDR1 DFQATT, CDR2 SNEGSKA (reference sequence). This chain's CDR3 is CSASSGNTIYF. The CDR3 nucleotides read TGCAGTGCTAGCTCCGGAAACACCATATATTTT.

This chain uses TRBV7-8 with TRBJ2-7; 9 nucleotides line up with TRBD2. Germline-derived CDR1 and CDR2 are SGHVS and FQNEAQ. Losses at the gene ends were 1 base for V and 3 bases for J; bases not matched to a gene: 7. The CDR3 is 16 amino acids. CDR3 region: CASSLELAGKGYEQYF. For the CDR3, the DNA is TGTGCCAGCAGCTTAGAGCTAGCGGGAAAGGGCTACGAGCAGTACTTC. The full variable domain, with the rest looked up from reference TRBV7-8 and TRBJ2-7, is GAGVSQSPRYKVAKRGQDVALRCDPISGHVSLFWYQQALGQGPEFLTYFQNEAQLDKSGLPSDRFFAERPEGSVSTLKIQRTQQEDSAVYLCASSLELAGKGYEQYFGPGTRLTVT.

The chain recombines TRBV30 with TRBJ2-7, with D perhaps TRBD2 (6 bases). The germline V gene encodes CDR1 GTSNPN and CDR2 SVGIG (reference sequence). CDR3 length: 13 amino acids. V was cut by 3 bases and J by 2 bases, with 11 bases left in between. The CDR3 coding sequence is TGTGCCTGGAGACCCAGCGGGCCCTACGAGCAGTACTTC. Translated, it gives CAWRPSGPYEQYF.

The chain couples TRBV6-6 to TRBJ1-1; maybe TRBD1 (5 bases). There are 16 residues in the CDR3. The V gene lost 3 bases and the J gene lost 1 base, with 15 bases spanning the gap. Germline-derived CDR1 and CDR2 are MNHNY and SVGAGI (reference sequence). CDR3 sequence: CASSYFTGYQNTEAFF. The CDR3 coding sequence is TGTGCCAGCAGTTATTTTACAGGTTACCAGAACACTGAAGCTTTCTTT.

The rearrangement joins TRBV18 to TRBJ1-2; no clear D. V lost 5 bases and J 3 bases, leaving 13 bases between the germline ends. This CDR3 is built from 14 residues. Germline values: CDR1 KGHSH, CDR2 LQKENI. The CDR3, as DNA: TGTGCCAGCTCAAACGGCAGGCGATACTATGGCTACACCTTC. This gives the protein CASSNGRRYYGYTF.

Remarks on this clone: The same CDR3 arises from other DNA sequences in this sample as well. The chain combines TRBV6-5 with TRBJ2-7; 8 nucleotides line up with TRBD1. Germline CDR1 MNHEY, CDR2 SVGAGI. There are 15 residues in the CDR3. The J segment lost 1 base and the V segment lost 0 bases, leaving 2 bases of the junction unmatched. Here the CDR3 DNA reads TGTGCCAGCAGTTACTCCTGGGACAGGTCCTACGAGCAGTACTTC. Translation: CASSYSWDRSYEQYF.